Below are 32 T cell receptor beta chains sequenced from a single sample in a study of T cells in Graves' hyperthyroidism and ophthalmopathy. The TCR beta CDR3 regions underwent amplification using RNA transcripts as the source. A first-round RT-PCR of the TCR CDR3 used the HTBI primer set. MiXCR was run by TCRdb on the multiplex PCR reads, yielding one entry per CDR3 protein. The top ten hold roughly 49% of the sample, which has around 210,000 distinct CDR3 sequences, about a sixth seen once. Sequenced: blood. The receptors stem from a woman aged 50 to 60 with Graves' hyperthyroidism.

This chain joins TRBV7-9 and TRBJ1-5, with TRBD1 matching 9 bases. Unmatched junction bases numbered 8, after V lost 5 bases and J lost 9 bases. The CDR3 covers 14 residues. Germline V lookup: CDR1 SEHNR, CDR2 FQNEAQ (reference sequence). CDR3 bases: TGTGCCAGCAGCGCTACAGGGGGCTTGGGGCCCCAGCATTTT. Its protein is CASSATGGLGPQHF.

The table lists this clonotype with many counts. The chain is built from TRBV5-6 and TRBJ2-3; TRBD1 agrees at 7 bases. The CDR3 sequence is 14 residues long. Germline values: CDR1 SGHDT, CDR2 YYEEEE. Trimming cost V 4 bases and J 3 bases; bases outside gene matches: 5. Here the CDR3 DNA reads TGTGCCAGCAGCCTGACAGGGAGTACAGATACGCAGTATTTT. Its translation is CASSLTGSTDTQYF. The variable domain in full, completed from reference TRBV5-6 and TRBJ2-3, reads DAGVTQSPTHLIKTRGQQVTLRCSPKSGHDTVSWYQQALGQGPQFIFQYYEEEERQRGNFPDRFSGHQFPNYSSELNVNALLLGDSALYLCASSLTGSTDTQYFGPGTRLTVL.

Many counts were recorded for this clonotype. The chain combines TRBV15 with TRBJ1-3; a possible D gene is TRBD1 (6 bases). The germline CDR1 and CDR2 sequences are LNHNV and YYDKDF (reference sequence). The CDR3 is made up of 14 amino acids. Trimming left V 4 bases short and J 2 bases short, with 9 bases between. In DNA, the CDR3 is TGTGCCACCAGCACTGGGACAACTGGAAACACCATATATTTT. Residues: CATSTGTTGNTIYF. Together with reference TRBV15 and TRBJ1-3, the CDR3 gives the full variable domain: DAMVIQNPRYQVTQFGKPVTLSCSQTLNHNVMYWYQQKSSQAPKLLFHYYDKDFNNEADTPDNFQSRRPNTSFCFLDIRSPGLGDTAMYLCATSTGTTGNTIYFGEGSWLTVV.

This clonotype was counted ten times or more. The chain joins TRBV13 to TRBJ2-5; TRBD1 or TRBD2 may be the D gene (5 bases each). The V end was cut by 3 bases, the J end by 7 bases, with 15 bases between. The CDR3 consists of 14 residues. Germline V gives CDR1 PRHDT, CDR2 FYEKMQ (reference sequence). As DNA, the CDR3 is TGTGCCAGCAGCTTGGGGACCCCGGGTCGGACCCAGTACTTC. Its protein product is CASSLGTPGRTQYF.

A few counts support this clonotype. The genes are TRBV14 and TRBJ1-6; D gene ambiguous. This CDR3 has 16 amino acids. Per germline, CDR1 SGHDN and CDR2 FVKESK. The V end was cut by 1 base, the J end by 4 bases, with 11 bases between. CDR3 sequence (DNA): TGTGCCAGCAGCCAAGGAACTGTGGTTTATAATTCACCCCTCCACTTT. Translated: CASSQGTVVYNSPLHF.

The rearrangement uses TRBV15 and TRBJ2-3; 8 positions match TRBD1. This CDR3 contains 15 residues. The V and J ends lost 7 bases and 3 bases, in that order; junction bases with no gene match: 9. CDR1 and CDR2 (germline): LNHNV, YYDKDF (reference sequence). This chain's CDR3 is CATTAAGGPTDTQYF. DNA of the CDR3: TGTGCCACCACGGCCGCAGGGGGCCCAACAGATACGCAGTATTTT.

This clonotype was detected ten times or more. The rearrangement uses TRBV11-2 and TRBJ2-7; 10 bases align to TRBD1. The CDR3 covers 14 residues. Trimming took 6 bases from V and 4 from J; bases not matched to a gene: 6. The germline V gene has CDR1 SGHAT and CDR2 FQNNGV. This CDR3 reads CASRSPGQGYEQYF. In DNA, the CDR3 is TGTGCCAGCAGATCGCCGGGACAGGGGTACGAGCAGTACTTC.

This clonotype was observed at least ten times. The CDR3 DNA follows: TGCAGCGCTATTTCTGACAGGGAGATCTACGAGCAGTACTTC. Translating it yields CSAISDREIYEQYF. The rearrangement joins TRBV29-1 to TRBJ2-7; 7 positions agree with TRBD1. V shed 7 bases and J 3 bases; nucleotides not matched to a gene: 12. CDR3 length equals 14 residues. Germline V gives CDR1 SQVTM, CDR2 ANQGSEA.

In its sample, this clonotype was seen many times. The gene calls are TRBV6-1 and TRBJ1-2; 7 bases match TRBD1. The CDR3 is made up of 17 amino acids. Germline V CDR1 and CDR2: MNHNS, SASEGT. V lost 5 bases to trimming and J lost 2 bases; unmatched junction nucleotides: 14. The CDR3 DNA reads TGTGCCAGCAGTCCCCGACAGGGCTCCGCCGGAAACTATGGCTACACCTTC. This gives the protein CASSPRQGSAGNYGYTF.

The sample holds many counts of this clonotype. V gene TRBV12-3 or TRBV12-4 combines with J gene TRBJ2-1, with 11 bases lining up with TRBD2. V dropped 4 bases and J dropped 6; count of bases not matched to a gene: 5. The CDR3 is 15 amino acids. Here the CDR3 DNA reads TGTGCCAGCAGTTGGGGGACTAGCGGCCCCAATGAGCAGTTCTTC. This codes for CASSWGTSGPNEQFF.

The chain is built from TRBV27 and TRBJ1-2, with 7 positions matching TRBD1. Germline V lookup: CDR1 MNHEY, CDR2 SMNVEV (reference sequence). The V and J ends lost 6 bases and 2 bases, in that order; junction bases with no gene match: 6. The length of the CDR3 is 14 residues. The CDR3 here is CASRPGQVNYGYTF. The CDR3 DNA reads TGTGCCAGCAGACCCGGACAGGTGAACTATGGCTACACCTTC.

The rearrangement uses TRBV20-1 and TRBJ2-5, with 8 bases aligning to TRBD1. The CDR3 is 13 amino acids. Germline CDR1 is DFQATT and CDR2 is SNEGSKA (reference sequence). V gave up 6 bases and J gave up 6 bases; unmatched junction bases: 9. The CDR3 region has the DNA TGCAGTGCAACGACAGGGGTCGAGAAGACCCAGTACTTC. It specifies CSATTGVEKTQYF.

This clonotype appeared many times. The chain links TRBV3-1 to TRBJ2-2; 10 nucleotides align to TRBD1. The junction had 6 bases not matched to a gene; V was cut back by 3 bases and J by 5 bases. Per germline, CDR1 LGHDT and CDR2 YNNKEL (reference sequence). CDR3 size: 16 residues. CDR3 bases: TGTGCCAGCAGCCACCTCGGGACAGGGGAAACCGGGGAGCTGTTTTTT. Translation: CASSHLGTGETGELFF.

This clonotype was counted ten times or more. The chain uses TRBV7-9 and TRBJ1-1; D call uncertain. This CDR3 region has 12 residues. Germline loops: CDR1 SEHNR, CDR2 FQNEAQ (reference sequence). The ends were cut back, 3 bases at V and 4 bases at J, with 6 bases in the middle. The CDR3 loop is CASSLGPTEAFF. The CDR3 DNA sequence: TGTGCCAGCAGCTTGGGTCCCACTGAAGCTTTCTTT.

This clonotype was counted ten times or more. The rearrangement joins TRBV6-1 to TRBJ1-1; maybe TRBD1 (6 bases). Germline CDR1 reads MNHNS; CDR2 reads SASEGT. This CDR3 region has 14 residues. Trimming took 6 bases from V and 6 from J, leaving 17 bases between them. The CDR3 nucleotides read TGTGCCAGCAGGGAAACAGGGTTGTCTCCTGAAGCTTTCTTT. This translates into CASRETGLSPEAFF.

There are many counts of this clonotype. The V gene is TRBV11-2, the J gene TRBJ1-2; D is unresolved. The CDR3 totals 11 residues. V lost 5 bases and J 4 bases, leaving 5 bases between the germline ends. Germline V gene data show CDR1 as SGHAT and CDR2 as FQNNGV. CDR3 loop: CASSNSYGYTF. The CDR3 bases are TGTGCCAGCAGCAACAGCTATGGCTACACCTTC.

J is TRBJ2-6 and V is TRBV2; tentatively, D is TRBD1 or TRBD2 (5 bases each). Trimming took off 9 bases at V and 3 bases at J, with 18 bases between the two ends. The CDR3 is 16 residues long. Germline V lookup: CDR1 SNHLY, CDR2 FYNNEI. The CDR3 bases are TGTGCCAGAGACCCGGGACCCCGGGATGGGGCCAACGTCCTGACTTTC. The encoded protein is CARDPGPRDGANVLTF.

In this sample, this clonotype turned up many times. The chain combines TRBV27 with TRBJ2-7, with 8 positions matching TRBD1. Losses at the gene ends were 4 bases for V and 3 bases for J; bases not matched to a gene: 11. This CDR3 has 16 amino acids. Germline-derived CDR1 and CDR2 are MNHEY and SMNVEV (reference sequence). The CDR3 nucleotides are TGTGCCAGCAGTTCGCTTACCGGGACAGGTAACTACGAGCAGTACTTC. This codes for CASSSLTGTGNYEQYF.

The chain has TRBV2 and TRBJ2-5, with 9 bases matching TRBD2. The trim removed 3 bases at V and 5 bases at J, leaving 4 bases unmatched. The CDR3 totals 14 residues. Germline CDR1 SNHLY, CDR2 FYNNEI. CDR3 bases: TGTGCCAGCAGTGACGTAGCGGGAGTTGAGACCCAGTACTTC. This translates into CASSDVAGVETQYF.

The sample holds many counts of this clonotype. The gene calls are TRBV6-2 or TRBV6-3 and TRBJ2-7, with D possibly TRBD1 on 6 matching bases. Trimming removed 4 bases from V and 5 bases from J, with 18 bases in between. Germline-derived CDR1 and CDR2 are MNHEY and SVGEGT. The CDR3 runs 15 residues. CDR3 sequence (DNA): TGTGCCAGCAGTTTACAGGGTCTGAATGGGAACGAGCAGTACTTC. This encodes CASSLQGLNGNEQYF.

This clonotype was detected ten times or more. This sequence joins TRBV6-2 or TRBV6-3 and TRBJ2-7, with D perhaps being TRBD1 or TRBD2 (5 bases each). This CDR3 is 14 amino acids long. The V end lost 0 bases, the J end lost 6 bases, and 12 bases lay between the germline ends. The germline V gene encodes CDR1 MNHEY and CDR2 SVGEGT. CDR3 region: CASSYSGVPGEQYF. Written as DNA, the CDR3 is TGTGCCAGCAGTTACTCGGGGGTTCCCGGCGAGCAGTACTTC.

The table lists this clonotype with many counts. This rearrangement joins TRBV20-1 to TRBJ1-1; 8 bases are a match to TRBD1. The CDR3 contains 14 residues. CDR1 and CDR2 (germline): DFQATT, SNEGSKA (reference sequence). Germline trimming cut 2 bases from V and 6 bases from J; bases unmatched to any gene: 8. CDR3 nucleotide sequence: TGCAGTGCTAGATCAGGGGGCACCCGTTCTGAAGCTTTCTTT. Protein: CSARSGGTRSEAFF.

This clonotype was seen only a few times. With a much larger clone just one base away, this may be a read error. The CDR3 does not end in the conserved phenylalanine or tryptophan, so this is likely a read error. The chain uses TRBV20-1 and TRBJ1-1; 7 positions agree with TRBD1. CDR1 is DFQATT and CDR2 is SNEGSKA in the germline V gene (reference sequence). The V gene end was trimmed by 5 bases and the J gene end by 2 bases; junction bases not matched to a gene: 5. There are 13 residues in the CDR3. CDR3 sequence (DNA): TGCAGTGCTCCGGGACAGCCAAACACTGAAGCTTTCTCT. Its translation: CSAPGQPNTEAFS.

This clonotype was observed many times. V is TRBV28 and J is TRBJ2-1, with 8 bases that match TRBD1. The CDR3 extends over 15 amino acids. After removal of 6 bases from V and 4 bases from J, the junction contained 8 bases not matched to a gene. Germline loops: CDR1 MDHEN, CDR2 SYDVKM. Here the CDR3 DNA reads TGTGCCAGCAGAGAACAGGGGGGAACATACAATGAGCAGTTCTTC. This codes for CASREQGGTYNEQFF.

This clonotype was detected ten times or more. The chain uses TRBV12-3 or TRBV12-4 and TRBJ1-1; D gene uncertain. CDR3 length: 13 amino acids. V was trimmed by 0 bases and J by 4 bases, leaving 6 bases between them. Here the CDR3 DNA reads TGTGCCAGCAGTTTAGCGATCGGCACTGAAGCTTTCTTT. The encoded protein is CASSLAIGTEAFF.

In this sample, this clonotype turned up a few times. This chain connects TRBV20-1 to TRBJ1-2; no firm D call. The V end was cut by 3 bases, the J end by 3 bases, with 8 bases between. Germline V lookup: CDR1 DFQATT, CDR2 SNEGSKA (reference sequence). This CDR3 has 12 residues. This chain's CDR3 is CSASQEYYGYTF. Here the CDR3 DNA reads TGCAGTGCTAGCCAGGAATACTATGGCTACACCTTC.

This sequence joins TRBV11-3 and TRBJ2-1; D perhaps matches TRBD1 (8 bases). CDR3 size: 16 residues. The V end lost 5 bases, the J end lost 4 bases, and 18 bases lay between the germline ends. The V gene's germline CDR1 is SGHNT and CDR2 YENEEA. CDR3 protein: CASSPGGGSRYNEQFF. CDR3 DNA sequence: TGTGCCAGCAGCCCAGGGGGCGGGAGTCGGTACAATGAGCAGTTCTTC.

This clonotype was observed many times. The V call is TRBV6-5, the J call TRBJ2-1; 8 nucleotides line up with TRBD1. This CDR3 spans 14 amino acids. Per the germline V gene, CDR1 is MNHEY and CDR2 is SVGAGI. V shed 0 bases, J shed 8 bases, and the junction held 3 bases outside the gene matches. The DNA for the CDR3 is TGTGCCAGCAGTTACTCTGACAGGGGCGATGAGCAGTTCTTC. Amino acid sequence: CASSYSDRGDEQFF.

This clonotype showed up many times. The rearrangement links TRBV28 to TRBJ2-3; D is perhaps TRBD1 (6 bases). The CDR3 consists of 19 residues. The germline V and J ends were trimmed by 1 base and 2 bases, with 22 bases remaining between them. Germline V gene data show CDR1 as MDHEN and CDR2 as SYDVKM. The CDR3 nucleotides read TGTGCCAGCAGTTTATTCGGCGGCGGCCGTGGACAGAACACAGATACGCAGTATTTT. Translating gives CASSLFGGGRGQNTDTQYF.

There are many counts of this clonotype. The chain is built from TRBV7-3 and TRBJ2-1; TRBD2 matches 7 bases. Germline CDR1 and CDR2: SGHTA and FQGTGA. The CDR3 has 15 residues. V trimming: 5 bases; J trimming: 2 bases; junction bases outside the gene matches: 6. The CDR3, as DNA: TGTGCCAGCAGCCGGGGAGGGGCGACCTACAATGAGCAGTTCTTC. It yields the protein CASSRGGATYNEQFF.

The table lists this clonotype with a few counts. This sequence joins TRBV30 and TRBJ2-1, with TRBD1 matching 9 bases. V dropped 2 bases and J dropped 4; count of bases not matched to a gene: 3. CDR1 and CDR2 (germline): GTSNPN, SVGIG (reference sequence). The CDR3 has 14 residues. In DNA, the CDR3 is TGTGCCTGGAGTTGGACAGGGGATTACAATGAGCAGTTCTTC. It yields the protein CAWSWTGDYNEQFF.

This clonotype showed up many times. The genes are TRBV27 and TRBJ2-7; D not resolved. The CDR3 spans 13 residues. Germline V gene data show CDR1 as MNHEY and CDR2 as SMNVEV (reference sequence). The germline V and J ends were trimmed by 5 bases and 9 bases, with 17 bases remaining between them. The CDR3 loop is CASSNGPELGQYF. In DNA form, the CDR3 reads TGTGCCAGCAGTAACGGACCCGAGCTCGGGCAGTACTTC.